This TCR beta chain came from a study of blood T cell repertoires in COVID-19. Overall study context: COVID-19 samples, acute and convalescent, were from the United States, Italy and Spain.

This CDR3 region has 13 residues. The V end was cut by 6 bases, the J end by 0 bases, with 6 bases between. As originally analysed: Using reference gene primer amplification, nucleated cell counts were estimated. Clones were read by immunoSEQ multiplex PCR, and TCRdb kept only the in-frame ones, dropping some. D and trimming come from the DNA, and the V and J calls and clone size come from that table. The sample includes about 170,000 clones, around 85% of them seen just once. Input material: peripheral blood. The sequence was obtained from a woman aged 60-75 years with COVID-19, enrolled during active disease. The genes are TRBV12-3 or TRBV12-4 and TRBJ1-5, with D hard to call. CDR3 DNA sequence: TGTGCCAGCAGCTTATATAGCAATCAGCCCCAGCATTTT. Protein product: CASSLYSNQPQHF.